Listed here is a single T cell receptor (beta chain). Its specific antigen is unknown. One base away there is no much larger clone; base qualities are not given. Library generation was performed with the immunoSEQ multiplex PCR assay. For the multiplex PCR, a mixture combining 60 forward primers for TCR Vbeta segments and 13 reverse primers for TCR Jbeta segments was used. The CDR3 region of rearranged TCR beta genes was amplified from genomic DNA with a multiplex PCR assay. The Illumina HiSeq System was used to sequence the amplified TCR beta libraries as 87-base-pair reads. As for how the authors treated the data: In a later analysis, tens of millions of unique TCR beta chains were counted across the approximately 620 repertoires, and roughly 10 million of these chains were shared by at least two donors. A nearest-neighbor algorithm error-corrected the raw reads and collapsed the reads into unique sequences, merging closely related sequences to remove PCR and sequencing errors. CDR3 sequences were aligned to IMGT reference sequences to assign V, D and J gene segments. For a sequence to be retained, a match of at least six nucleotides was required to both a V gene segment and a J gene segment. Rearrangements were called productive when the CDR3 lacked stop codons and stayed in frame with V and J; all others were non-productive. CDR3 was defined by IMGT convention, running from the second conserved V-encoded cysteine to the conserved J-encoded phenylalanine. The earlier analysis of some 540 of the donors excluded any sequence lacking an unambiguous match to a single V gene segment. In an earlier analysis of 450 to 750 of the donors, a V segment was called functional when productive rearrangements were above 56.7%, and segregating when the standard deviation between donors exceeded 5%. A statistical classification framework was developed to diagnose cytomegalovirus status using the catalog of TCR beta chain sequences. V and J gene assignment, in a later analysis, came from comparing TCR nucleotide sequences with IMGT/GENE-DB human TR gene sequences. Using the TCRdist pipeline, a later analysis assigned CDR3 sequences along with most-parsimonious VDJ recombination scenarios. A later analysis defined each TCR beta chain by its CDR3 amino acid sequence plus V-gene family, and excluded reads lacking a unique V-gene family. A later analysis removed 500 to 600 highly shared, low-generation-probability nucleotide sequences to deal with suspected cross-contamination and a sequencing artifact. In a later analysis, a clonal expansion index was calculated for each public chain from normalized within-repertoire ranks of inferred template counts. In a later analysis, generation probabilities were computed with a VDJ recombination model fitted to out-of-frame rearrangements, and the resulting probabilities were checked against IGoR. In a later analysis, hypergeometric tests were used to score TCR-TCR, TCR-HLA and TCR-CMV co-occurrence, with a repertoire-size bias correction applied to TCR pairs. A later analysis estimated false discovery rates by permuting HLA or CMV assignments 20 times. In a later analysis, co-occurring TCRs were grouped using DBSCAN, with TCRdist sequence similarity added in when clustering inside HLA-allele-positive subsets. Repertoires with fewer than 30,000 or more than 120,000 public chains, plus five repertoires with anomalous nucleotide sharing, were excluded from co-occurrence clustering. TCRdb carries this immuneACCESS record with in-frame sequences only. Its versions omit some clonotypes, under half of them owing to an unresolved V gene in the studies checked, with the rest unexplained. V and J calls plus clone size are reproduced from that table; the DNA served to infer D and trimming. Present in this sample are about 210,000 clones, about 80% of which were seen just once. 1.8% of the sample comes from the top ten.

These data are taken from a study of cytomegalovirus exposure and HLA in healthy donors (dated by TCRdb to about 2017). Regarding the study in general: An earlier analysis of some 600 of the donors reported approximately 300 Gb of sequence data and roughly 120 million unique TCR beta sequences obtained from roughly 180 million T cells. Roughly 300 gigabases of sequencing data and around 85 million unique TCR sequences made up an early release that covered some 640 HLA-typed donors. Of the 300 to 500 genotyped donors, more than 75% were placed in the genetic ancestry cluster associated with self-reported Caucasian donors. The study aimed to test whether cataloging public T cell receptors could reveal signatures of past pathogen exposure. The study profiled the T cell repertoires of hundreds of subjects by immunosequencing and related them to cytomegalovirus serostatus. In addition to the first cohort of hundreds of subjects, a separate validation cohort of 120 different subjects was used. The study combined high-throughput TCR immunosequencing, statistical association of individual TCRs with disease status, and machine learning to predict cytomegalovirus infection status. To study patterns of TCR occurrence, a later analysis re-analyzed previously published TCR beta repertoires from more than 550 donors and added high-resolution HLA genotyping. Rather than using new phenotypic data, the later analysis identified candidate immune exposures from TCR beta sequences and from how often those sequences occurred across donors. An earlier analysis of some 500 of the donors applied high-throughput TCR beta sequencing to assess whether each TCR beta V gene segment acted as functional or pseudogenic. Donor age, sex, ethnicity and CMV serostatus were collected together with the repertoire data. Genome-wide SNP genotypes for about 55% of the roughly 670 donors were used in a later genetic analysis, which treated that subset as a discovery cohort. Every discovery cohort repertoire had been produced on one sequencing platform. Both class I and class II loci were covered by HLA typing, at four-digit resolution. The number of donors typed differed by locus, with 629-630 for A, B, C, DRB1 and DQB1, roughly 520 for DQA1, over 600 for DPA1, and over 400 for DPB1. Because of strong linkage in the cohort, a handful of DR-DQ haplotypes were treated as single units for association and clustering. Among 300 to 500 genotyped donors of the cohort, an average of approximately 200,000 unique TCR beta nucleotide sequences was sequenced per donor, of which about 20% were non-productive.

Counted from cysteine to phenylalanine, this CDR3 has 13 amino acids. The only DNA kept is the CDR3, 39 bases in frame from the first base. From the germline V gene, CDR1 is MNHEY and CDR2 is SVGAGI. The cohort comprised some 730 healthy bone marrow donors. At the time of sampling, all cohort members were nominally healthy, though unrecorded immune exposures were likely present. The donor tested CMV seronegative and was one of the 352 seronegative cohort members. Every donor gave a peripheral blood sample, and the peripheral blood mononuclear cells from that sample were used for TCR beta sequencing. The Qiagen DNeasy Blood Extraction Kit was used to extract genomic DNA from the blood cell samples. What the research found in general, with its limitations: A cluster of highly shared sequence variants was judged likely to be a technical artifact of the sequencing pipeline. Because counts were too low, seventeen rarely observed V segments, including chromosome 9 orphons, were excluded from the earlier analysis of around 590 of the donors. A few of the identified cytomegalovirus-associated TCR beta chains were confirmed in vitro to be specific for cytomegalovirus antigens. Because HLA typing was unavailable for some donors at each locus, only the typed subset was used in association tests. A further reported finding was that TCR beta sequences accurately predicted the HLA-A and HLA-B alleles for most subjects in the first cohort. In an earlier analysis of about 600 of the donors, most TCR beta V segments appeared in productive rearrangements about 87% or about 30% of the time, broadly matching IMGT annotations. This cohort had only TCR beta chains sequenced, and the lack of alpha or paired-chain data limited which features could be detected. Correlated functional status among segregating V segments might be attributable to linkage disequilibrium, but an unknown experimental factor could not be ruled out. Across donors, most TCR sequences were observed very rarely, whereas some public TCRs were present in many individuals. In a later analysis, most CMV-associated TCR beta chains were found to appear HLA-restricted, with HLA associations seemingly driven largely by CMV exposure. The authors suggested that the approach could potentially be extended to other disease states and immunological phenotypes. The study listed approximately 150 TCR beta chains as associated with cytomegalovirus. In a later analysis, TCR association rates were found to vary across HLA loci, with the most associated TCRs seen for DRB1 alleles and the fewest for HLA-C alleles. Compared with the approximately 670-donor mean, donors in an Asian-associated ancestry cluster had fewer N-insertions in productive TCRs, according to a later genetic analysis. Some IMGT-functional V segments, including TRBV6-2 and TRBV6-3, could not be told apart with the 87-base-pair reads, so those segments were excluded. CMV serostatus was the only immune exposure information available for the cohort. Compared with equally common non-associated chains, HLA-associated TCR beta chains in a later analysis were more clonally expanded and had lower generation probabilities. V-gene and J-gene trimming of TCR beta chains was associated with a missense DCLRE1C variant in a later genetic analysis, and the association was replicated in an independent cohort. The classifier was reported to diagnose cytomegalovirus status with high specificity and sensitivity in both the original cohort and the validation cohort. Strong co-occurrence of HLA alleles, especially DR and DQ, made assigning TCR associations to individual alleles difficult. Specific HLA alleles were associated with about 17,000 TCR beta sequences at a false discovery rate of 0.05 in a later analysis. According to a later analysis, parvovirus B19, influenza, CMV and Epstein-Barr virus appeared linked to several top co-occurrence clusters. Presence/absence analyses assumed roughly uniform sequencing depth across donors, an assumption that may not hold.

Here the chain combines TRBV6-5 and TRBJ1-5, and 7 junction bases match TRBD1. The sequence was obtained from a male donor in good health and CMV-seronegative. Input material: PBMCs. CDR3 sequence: CAARGTGNQPQHF. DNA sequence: TGTGCAGCCCGGGGGACAGGCAATCAGCCCCAGCATTTT.